This T cell receptor beta chain derives from a study of CD8 T cells in ankylosing spondylitis. Study-level findings and limits: A motif of 7 to 9 highly homologous TCR beta variants was seen as apparently characteristic of ankylosing spondylitis blood. In ankylosing spondylitis patients, matched synovial fluid reportedly showed significant enrichment of disease-linked clones.

From germline, CDR1 is SGHRS and CDR2 YFSETQ. Trimming cost V 0 bases and J 7 bases; bases outside gene matches: 4. The CDR3 extends over 14 amino acids. Libraries of TCR beta came from quantitative 5'-RACE with molecular barcodes. A single record per CDR3 protein comes from TCRdb applying MiXCR to the 5' RACE reads. The repertoire includes almost 400,000 distinct CDR3 sequences, around 20% of them detected once, and less than 20% sits in the top ten. This clonotype was observed a handful of times. Its antigen is unknown. The chain links TRBV5-1 to TRBJ1-5, with TRBD1 identical over 7 bases. The sequencing input was blood, either unsorted or a sorted T cell fraction (not recorded which). The clonotype was recovered from a male donor with ankylosing spondylitis. The DNA of the CDR3 is TGCGCCAGCAGCTTGGGACAGGGAGTACAGCCCCAGCATTTT. Protein: CASSLGQGVQPQHF. The whole variable domain, remainder taken from reference TRBV5-1 and TRBJ1-5, is KAGVTQTPRYLIKTRGQQVTLSCSPISGHRSVSWYQQTPGQGLQFLFEYFSETQRNKGNFPGRFSGRQFSNSRSEMNVSTLELGDSALYLCASSLGQGVQPQHFGDGTRLSIL.